A single sample gave rise to the 17 T cell receptor beta chains below, sequenced in a study of shared clonotypes between healthy human individuals. Only CD45RO-negative cells positively selected for CCR7 counted as naive CD8 cells, so terminally differentiated effector memory CD45RA+ cells were excluded. Libraries were prepared by immunoSEQ multiplex PCR; TCRdb keeps only in-frame clonotypes and omits some of them. The repertoire consists of about 600,000 clones, with roughly 98% occurring once and the leading ten covering 0.3%. The specimen was naive CD8+ T cells sorted from blood. The receptors were gathered from a young man in good health.

This rearrangement joins TRBV11-3 to TRBJ2-3; D tentatively reads TRBD1 or TRBD2 (6 bases each). V gave up 5 bases and J gave up 3 bases, with 18 bases separating them. This CDR3 is built from 16 residues. The V gene's germline CDR1 is SGHNT and CDR2 YENEEA. The chain's CDR3 is CASSGQGGHTTDTQYF. Here the CDR3 DNA reads TGTGCCAGCAGCGGACAAGGGGGGCACACAACAGATACGCAGTATTTT.

The rearrangement links TRBV5-5 to TRBJ2-1; D is possibly TRBD1 (5 bases). The CDR3 loop spans 17 amino acids. V lost 2 bases, J lost 3 bases, and 18 bases lay in between. Germline V gene lookup returns CDR1 SGHKS and CDR2 YYEKEE (reference sequence). In nucleotides, the CDR3 is TGTGCCAGCAGCTTAACTACAGGTTCCCCGTACTACAATGAGCAGTTCTTC. It translates to CASSLTTGSPYYNEQFF.

The CDR3 spells CASSNTGGESTDTQYF. CDR3 in DNA: TGTGCCAGTAGTAACACAGGGGGTGAGAGCACAGATACGCAGTATTTT. V and J are TRBV19 and TRBJ2-3; 8 bases match TRBD1. CDR3 length equals 16 residues. The V and J ends lost 4 bases and 0 bases, in that order; junction bases with no gene match: 6. Looked up from germline, CDR1 is LNHDA and CDR2 is SQIVND (reference sequence).

The chain is built from TRBV7-2 and TRBJ2-1; 11 positions agree with TRBD2. Losses at the gene ends were 1 base for V and 4 bases for J; bases not matched to a gene: 3. Looked up from germline, CDR1 is SGHTA and CDR2 is FQGNSA. The CDR3 is 16 amino acids. This CDR3 is CASSLVAGGVYNEQFF. The CDR3 nucleotides are TGTGCCAGCAGCTTAGTAGCGGGGGGGGTGTACAATGAGCAGTTCTTC.

The V gene is TRBV11-2, the J gene TRBJ2-7; no clear D. This CDR3 contains 14 residues. Trimming took off 5 bases at V and 3 bases at J, with 14 bases between the two ends. The germline V gene has CDR1 SGHAT and CDR2 FQNNGV. CDR3 sequence (DNA): TGTGCCAGCAGCCCTGGGGTTTCCCACTACGAGCAGTACTTC. Translation gives CASSPGVSHYEQYF.

The chain has TRBV21-1 and TRBJ2-7; TRBD1, as called in the table, went unchecked against the DNA. TRBV21-1 is a listed pseudogene. The length of the CDR3 is 13 residues. This CDR3 is CASSKDMTYEQYF. In DNA form, the CDR3 reads TGTGCCAGCAGCAAAGACATGACCTACGAGCAGTACTTC.

With regard to this clone: The same CDR3 is also encoded by other DNA sequences in this sample. This chain joins TRBV5-6 and TRBJ1-5; 8 bases are shared with TRBD1. The ends lost 4 bases at V and 5 bases at J; junction bases unmatched: 5. This CDR3 comprises 14 residues. Germline CDR1 reads SGHDT; CDR2 reads YYEEEE. The CDR3 sequence: CASSLGTGDQPQHF. CDR3 sequence (DNA): TGTGCCAGCAGCCTAGGGACAGGAGATCAGCCCCAGCATTTT.

Here the CDR3 reads CASSLTFEQFF. DNA of the CDR3: TGTGCCAGCAGCTTGACCTTTGAGCAGTTCTTC. This chain connects TRBV5-5 to TRBJ2-1; D is ambiguous. The V gene lost 1 base and the J gene lost 9 bases, with 5 bases spanning the gap. This CDR3 has 11 amino acids. Germline V lookup: CDR1 SGHKS, CDR2 YYEKEE (reference sequence).

V is TRBV7-9 and J is TRBJ2-7; weak D call: TRBD1 (6 bases). Trimming shortened V by 1 base and J by 3 bases, and 10 bases separated the two germline ends. CDR3 length equals 14 residues. The germline V gene encodes CDR1 SEHNR and CDR2 FQNEAQ (reference sequence). The CDR3 region has the DNA TGTGCCAGCAGCTTAGGCTCAGGGGACTACGAGCAGTACTTC. Translation: CASSLGSGDYEQYF.

The rearrangement uses TRBV5-1 and TRBJ2-2; the D gene is possibly TRBD2 (5 bases). Per germline, CDR1 SGHRS and CDR2 YFSETQ. The ends were cut back, 3 bases at V and 7 bases at J, with 13 bases in the middle. The CDR3 sequence is 14 residues long. The CDR3 sequence is CASSSKGGGGELFF. The CDR3 nucleotides are TGCGCCAGCAGCTCCAAAGGAGGAGGCGGGGAGCTGTTTTTT.

The V call is TRBV19, the J call TRBJ1-5; possible D gene TRBD1, 5 bases. Germline V lookup: CDR1 LNHDA, CDR2 SQIVND (reference sequence). Trimming took 1 base from V and 7 from J, leaving 8 bases between them. This CDR3 has 13 amino acids. The CDR3 here is CASSIVRGQPQHF. The CDR3 DNA reads TGTGCCAGTAGTATAGTAAGGGGCCAGCCCCAGCATTTT.

The chain employs TRBV10-1 and TRBJ2-7; D is ambiguous. V shed 0 bases and J shed 3 bases, with 6 bases lying between them. CDR1 is WNHNN, CDR2 SYGVQD, per germline (reference sequence). The CDR3 totals 13 residues. The CDR3 DNA reads TGCGCCAGCAGTGAGTCGGTGAACTACGAGCAGTACTTC. Its translation is CASSESVNYEQYF.

This clone was recorded once. This chain uses TRBV5-1 with TRBJ2-7, with D possibly matching TRBD1 (6 bases). The CDR3 totals 14 residues. The germline V and J ends were trimmed by 4 bases and 5 bases, with 16 bases remaining between them. The germline CDR1 and CDR2 sequences are SGHRS and YFSETQ. Here the CDR3 DNA reads TGCGCCAGCAGCCCGGACAGAAACCACGACGAGCAGTACTTC. Translation gives CASSPDRNHDEQYF. The full variable domain, rest sourced from reference TRBV5-1 and TRBJ2-7, is KAGVTQTPRYLIKTRGQQVTLSCSPISGHRSVSWYQQTPGQGLQFLFEYFSETQRNKGNFPGRFSGRQFSNSRSEMNVSTLELGDSALYLCASSPDRNHDEQYFGPGTRLTVT.

Of note for this clone: Other DNA sequences within the sample encode an identical CDR3. The J gene is TRBJ2-5, the V gene TRBV9; 7 bases fit TRBD2. This CDR3 has 13 residues. Germline trimming cut 2 bases from V and 5 bases from J; bases unmatched to any gene: 3. CDR1 and CDR2 from the germline V gene are SGDLS and YYNGEE. This chain's CDR3 is CASSVGGEETQYF. The CDR3 DNA is TGTGCCAGCAGCGTGGGAGGGGAGGAGACCCAGTACTTC.

V is TRBV4-1 and J is TRBJ2-7, with D unclear. The CDR3 is 13 amino acids. V was cut by 0 bases and J by 4 bases, with 7 bases left in between. The germline V gene encodes CDR1 MGHRA and CDR2 YSYEKL. CDR3 sequence (DNA): TGCGCCAGCAGCCAAGAGATCCCGTACGAGCAGTACTTC. As protein: CASSQEIPYEQYF.

This clone was seen only a few times. The chain combines TRBV9 with TRBJ2-5; 10 bases agree with TRBD1. The CDR3 totals 15 residues. Germline V lookup: CDR1 SGDLS, CDR2 YYNGEE. V shed 3 bases and J 5 bases; nucleotides not matched to a gene: 7. The CDR3 DNA reads as TGTGCCAGCAGCGCGACAGGGGGCGGGTTGGAGACCCAGTACTTC. Residues: CASSATGGGLETQYF.

The chain is built from TRBV29-1 and TRBJ2-2; D unclear. The V end lost 4 bases, the J end lost 5 bases, and 11 bases lay between the germline ends. Germline V gene sequence: CDR1 SQVTM, CDR2 ANQGSEA. The CDR3 extends over 13 amino acids. The CDR3 spells CSVVEWATGELFF. The CDR3 coding sequence is TGCAGCGTTGTTGAGTGGGCAACCGGGGAGCTGTTTTTT.